The entry below describes one T cell receptor beta chain. Its antigen is not known. Primers for the PCR totalled 60 Vbeta and 13 Jbeta. Generated by immunoSEQ multiplex PCR, the TCRdb table keeps only in-frame clones and is missing some. The profile shows approximately 110,000 clones, about 77% of them singletons. The sample comes from a study of cytomegalovirus exposure and HLA in healthy donors. Study-wide points: The majority of CMV-associated TCR beta chains were reported as apparently HLA-restricted in a later analysis. A list of more than 150 TCR beta chains associated with cytomegalovirus was given.

The CDR3 length is 18 residues. Material: PBMCs. This chain links TRBV21-1 with TRBJ2-5; TRBD2 reflects the table's D call only, with no check against the DNA. TRBV21-1 is a recognized pseudogene. This TCR was recovered from a woman between 25 and 40 years old in good health and CMV-seropositive. The CDR3 coding sequence is TGTGCCAGCAGCAAAGCGCGCCTAGCGGGGGGCGGTTCGAAGACCCAGTACTTC. Translated, it gives CASSKARLAGGGSKTQYF.